The clone carrying this T cell receptor beta chain was seen only a few times. Its antigen is not identified. This entry comes from a study of T-cell memory formation after mild COVID-19. Study-wide results and caveats: The authors did not confirm SARS-CoV-2 specificity of second-wave clones peaking day 37. In pre-infection memory, a portion of responding clones appeared, which suggested that cross-reactive memory joined.

Per the germline V gene, CDR1 is KGHDR and CDR2 is SFDVKD. V was shortened by 2 bases and J by 2 bases, with 5 bases between the two germline ends. The CDR3 runs to 13 residues. A 5'RACE reaction primed in the constant segment made cDNA libraries of TCR alpha and TCR beta, and these carried sample barcodes and UMIs. TCRdb passed the 5' RACE reads through MiXCR, listing each CDR3 protein once. Among some 450,000 distinct CDR3 sequences listed, approximately 18% were seen once. Sequenced material: PBMCs or a T cell subset sorted from them (not recorded which). The source is a young man who had mild COVID-19 (a few samples of this study predate the infection). Cell type and time point are not known. The chain links TRBV24-1 to TRBJ2-5; D ambiguous. The CDR3 here is CATSDSRQETQYF. As DNA, the CDR3 is TGTGCCACCAGTGATTCGAGGCAAGAGACCCAGTACTTC.